Below, 2 T cell receptor beta chains from the same sample are listed, as sequenced in a study of PD-1 blockade in mismatch repair-deficient tumors. The repertoire was sequenced with immunoSEQ multiplex PCR; TCRdb's copy has only in-frame clones and lacks some. Found here are some 100,000 clones, approximately 80% of them singletons; the top ten hold roughly 6.3%. Sample: peripheral blood, taken 35 to 37 weeks after starting pembrolizumab. Receptor source: an adult with mismatch repair-deficient cancer.

This clone was observed a few times. This chain uses TRBV5-6 with TRBJ2-7; 9 bases are shared with TRBD2. V lost 0 bases and J lost 6; bases outside the gene matches: 10. There are 16 residues in the CDR3. CDR1 is SGHDT and CDR2 is YYEEEE in the germline V gene. The CDR3 protein is CASSLGAPGLALEQYF. In DNA form, the CDR3 reads TGTGCCAGCAGCTTGGGTGCCCCGGGACTAGCTCTCGAGCAGTACTTC.

V usage is TRBV6-5 and J usage is TRBJ2-7; 7 bases line up with TRBD2. Germline CDR1 MNHEY, CDR2 SVGAGI. This CDR3 region has 14 residues. With 2 bases clipped from V and 2 bases from J, the junction kept 3 bases outside the gene matches. In nucleotides, the CDR3 is TGTGCCAGCAGTTACCGGGAGGCAACCTACGAGCAGTACTTC. Translating gives CASSYREATYEQYF.